Reported below is one T cell receptor (beta chain). Time point indicated: pretreatment peripheral blood. It was locally advanced or metastatic urothelial carcinoma that patients had. This record belongs to a study of PD-L1 blockade in urothelial cancer. V gave up 7 bases and J gave up 2 bases, with 9 bases separating them. CDR1 SGHTS and CDR2 YDEGEE come from the germline V gene. The CDR3 contains 12 residues. The data were produced by immunoSEQ multiplex PCR, yet TCRdb's version contains in-frame clones alone and is incomplete. This table has roughly 51,000 clones, about four fifths appearing once. This receptor was obtained from a man between 65 and 85 years old with urothelial cancer. Here the sequenced sample was PBMCs, taken around atezolizumab (anti-PD-L1) treatment. This chain uses TRBV5-8 with TRBJ1-2; D possibly corresponds to TRBD1 (6 bases). Here the CDR3 reads CASADRNYGYTF. The CDR3 nucleotides are TGTGCCAGCGCAGACAGGAACTATGGCTACACCTTC.